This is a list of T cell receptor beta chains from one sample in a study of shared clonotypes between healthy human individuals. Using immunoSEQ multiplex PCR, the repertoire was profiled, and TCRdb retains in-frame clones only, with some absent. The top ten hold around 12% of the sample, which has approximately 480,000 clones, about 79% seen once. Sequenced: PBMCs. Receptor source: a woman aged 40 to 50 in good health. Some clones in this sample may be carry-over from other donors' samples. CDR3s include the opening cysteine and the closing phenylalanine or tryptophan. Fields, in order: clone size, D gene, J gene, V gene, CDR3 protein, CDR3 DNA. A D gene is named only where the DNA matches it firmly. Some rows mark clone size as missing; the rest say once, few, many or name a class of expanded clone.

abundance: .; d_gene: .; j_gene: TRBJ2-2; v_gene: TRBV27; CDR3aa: CASSPWRSGQTGELFF; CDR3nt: TGTGCCAGCAGCCCCTGGCGGTCAGGGCAGACCGGGGAGCTGTTTTTT
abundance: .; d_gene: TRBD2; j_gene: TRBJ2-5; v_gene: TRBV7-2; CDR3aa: CASSRGGDQETQYF; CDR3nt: TGTGCCAGCAGCCGCGGGGGAGACCAAGAGACCCAGTACTTC
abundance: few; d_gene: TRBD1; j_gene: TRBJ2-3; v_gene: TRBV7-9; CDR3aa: CASRRDRGGDTQYF; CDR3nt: TGTGCCAGCAGACGGGACAGGGGGGGAGATACGCAGTATTTT
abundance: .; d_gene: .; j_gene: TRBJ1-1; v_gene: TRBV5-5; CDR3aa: CASSRSLQGLNTEAFF; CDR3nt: TGTGCCAGCAGCAGGAGTTTGCAGGGACTCAACACTGAAGCTTTCTTT
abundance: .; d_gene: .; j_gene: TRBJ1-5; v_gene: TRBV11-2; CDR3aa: CASSRDYNQPQHF; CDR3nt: TGTGCCAGCAGCCGCGATTATAATCAGCCCCAGCATTTT
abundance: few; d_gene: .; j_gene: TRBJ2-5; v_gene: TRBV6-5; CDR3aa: CASSYRVQETQYF; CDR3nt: TGTGCCAGCAGTTACCGGGTCCAGGAGACCCAGTACTTC
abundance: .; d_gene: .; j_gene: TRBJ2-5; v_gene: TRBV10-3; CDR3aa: CAISAQGGEQYF; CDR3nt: TGTGCCATCAGTGCCCAGGGCGGGGAGCAGTACTTC
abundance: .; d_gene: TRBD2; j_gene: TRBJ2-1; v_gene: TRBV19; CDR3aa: CASSRTSGSSYNEQFF; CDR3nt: TGTGCCAGTAGTCGGACTAGCGGGAGCTCCTACAATGAGCAGTTCTTC
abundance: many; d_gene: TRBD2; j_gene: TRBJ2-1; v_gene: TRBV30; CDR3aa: CAWSGTSEREAPYNEQFF; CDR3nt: TGTGCCTGGAGTGGGACCAGTGAGCGGGAGGCCCCCTACAATGAGCAGTTCTTC
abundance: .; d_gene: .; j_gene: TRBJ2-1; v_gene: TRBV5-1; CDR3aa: CASSLVEGVPTQFF; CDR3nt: TGCGCCAGCAGCTTGGTGGAGGGGGTCCCCACCCAGTTCTTC
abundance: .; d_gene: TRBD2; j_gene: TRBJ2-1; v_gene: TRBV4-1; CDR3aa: CASSQDYTSGGINEQFF; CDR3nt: TGCGCCAGCAGCCAAGATTATACTAGCGGGGGCATCAATGAGCAGTTCTTC
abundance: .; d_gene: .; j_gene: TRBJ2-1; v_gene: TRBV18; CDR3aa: CASSLSGDYNEQFF; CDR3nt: TGTGCCAGCTCCCTTAGCGGAGACTACAATGAGCAGTTCTTC
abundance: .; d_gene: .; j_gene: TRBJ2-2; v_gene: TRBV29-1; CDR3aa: CSVVMWGNTGELFF; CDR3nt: TGCAGCGTTGTAATGTGGGGGAACACCGGGGAGCTGTTTTTT
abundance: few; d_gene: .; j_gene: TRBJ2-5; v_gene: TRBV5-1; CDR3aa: CASSTLRQSQETQYF; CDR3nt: TGCGCCAGCAGCACCCTTCGACAGTCCCAGGAGACCCAGTACTTC
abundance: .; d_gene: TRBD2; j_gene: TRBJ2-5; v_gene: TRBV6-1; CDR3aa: CASSEAWGGWETQYF; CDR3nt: TGTGCCAGCAGTGAAGCCTGGGGGGGATGGGAGACCCAGTACTTC
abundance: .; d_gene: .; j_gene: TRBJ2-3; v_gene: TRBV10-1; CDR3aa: CASSESSTDTQYF; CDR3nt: TGCGCCAGCAGTGAGAGTAGCACAGATACGCAGTATTTT
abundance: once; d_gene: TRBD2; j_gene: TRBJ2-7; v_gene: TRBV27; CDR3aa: CASYRGGRVYF; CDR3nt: TGTGCCAGCTACAGGGGCGGGAGGGTTTACTTC
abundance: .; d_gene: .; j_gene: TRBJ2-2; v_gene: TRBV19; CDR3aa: CASSLNANTGELFF; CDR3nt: TGTGCCAGTAGCCTGAATGCGAACACCGGGGAGCTGTTTTTT
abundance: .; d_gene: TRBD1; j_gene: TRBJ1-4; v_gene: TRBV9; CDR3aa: CASSPRTGGGEKLFF; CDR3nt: TGTGCCAGCAGCCCCCGGACAGGGGGGGGTGAAAAACTGTTTTTT
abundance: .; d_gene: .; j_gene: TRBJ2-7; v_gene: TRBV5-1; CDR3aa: CASSSGLTYEQYF; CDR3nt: TGCGCCAGCAGCTCGGGACTCACCTACGAGCAGTACTTC
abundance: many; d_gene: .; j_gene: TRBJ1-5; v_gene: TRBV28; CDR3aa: CASSSRRSEQPQHF; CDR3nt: TGTGCCAGCAGTTCACGACGGTCCGAACAGCCCCAGCATTTT
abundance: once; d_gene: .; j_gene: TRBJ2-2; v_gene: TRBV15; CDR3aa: CATSRKAGELFF; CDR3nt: TGTGCCACCAGCAGAAAGGCCGGGGAGCTGTTTTTT
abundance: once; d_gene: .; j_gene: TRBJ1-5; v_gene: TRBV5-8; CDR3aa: CASSQTGNQPQHF; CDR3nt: TGTGCCAGCAGCCAAACAGGGAATCAGCCCCAGCATTTT
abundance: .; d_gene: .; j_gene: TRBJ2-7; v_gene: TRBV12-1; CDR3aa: CASSPLWEGGDFPSYEQYF; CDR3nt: TGTGCCAGCAGCCCCCTTTGGGAGGGCGGAGACTTCCCGTCCTACGAGCAGTACTTC
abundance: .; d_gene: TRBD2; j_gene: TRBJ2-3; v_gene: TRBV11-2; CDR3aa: CASSLDGLAGGQGTTDTQYF; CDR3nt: TGTGCCAGCAGCTTAGATGGGCTAGCGGGAGGGCAGGGAACCACAGATACGCAGTATTTT
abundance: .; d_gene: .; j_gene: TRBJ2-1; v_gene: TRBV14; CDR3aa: CASSQGPIYNEQFF; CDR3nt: TGTGCCAGCAGCCAAGGACCAATCTACAATGAGCAGTTCTTC
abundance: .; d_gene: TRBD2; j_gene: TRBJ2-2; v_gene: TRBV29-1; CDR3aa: CSVEELAGQNTGELFF; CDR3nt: TGCAGCGTTGAAGAACTAGCGGGACAGAACACCGGGGAGCTGTTTTTT
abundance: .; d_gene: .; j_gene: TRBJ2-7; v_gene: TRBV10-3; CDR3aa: CAISEGVPYEQYF; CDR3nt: TGTGCCATCAGTGAGGGGGTGCCCTACGAGCAGTACTTC
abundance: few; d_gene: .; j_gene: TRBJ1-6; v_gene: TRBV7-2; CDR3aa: CASSLASNSPLHF; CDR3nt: TGTGCCAGCAGCTTAGCATCTAATTCACCCCTCCACTTT
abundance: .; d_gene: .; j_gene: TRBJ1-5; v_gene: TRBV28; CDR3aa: CASRVDGNQPQHF; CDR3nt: TGTGCCAGCAGGGTAGACGGCAATCAGCCCCAGCATTTT
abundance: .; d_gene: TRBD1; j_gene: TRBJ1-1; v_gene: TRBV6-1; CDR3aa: CASSLALQGKAFF; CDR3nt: TGTGCCAGCAGTCTAGCGCTACAGGGGAAAGCTTTCTTT
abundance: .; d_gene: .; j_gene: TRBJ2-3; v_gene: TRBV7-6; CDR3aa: CASSLGVRGTDTQYF; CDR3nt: TGTGCCAGCAGCTTAGGAGTGCGGGGCACAGATACGCAGTATTTT
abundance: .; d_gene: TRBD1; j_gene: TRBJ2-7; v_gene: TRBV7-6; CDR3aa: CASSLTTGYEQYF; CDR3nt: TGTGCCAGCAGCTTAACGACAGGGTACGAGCAGTACTTC
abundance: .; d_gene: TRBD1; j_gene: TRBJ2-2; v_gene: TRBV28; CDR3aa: CATNRGRAGTNTGELFF; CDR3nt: TGTGCCACCAACAGGGGGCGAGCGGGGACAAACACCGGGGAGCTGTTTTTT
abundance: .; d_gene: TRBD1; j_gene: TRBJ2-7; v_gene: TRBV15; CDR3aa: CATTSGQGAEQYF; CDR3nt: TGTGCCACCACTTCGGGACAGGGGGCCGAGCAGTACTTC
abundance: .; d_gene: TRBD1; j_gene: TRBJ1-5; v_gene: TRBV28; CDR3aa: CASRTDRGSNQPQHF; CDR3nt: TGTGCCAGCAGAACGGACAGGGGAAGCAATCAGCCCCAGCATTTT
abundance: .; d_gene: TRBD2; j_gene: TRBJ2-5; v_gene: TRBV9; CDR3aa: CASSVVGTSVQETQYF; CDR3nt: TGTGCCAGCAGCGTAGTAGGCACTAGCGTTCAAGAGACCCAGTACTTC
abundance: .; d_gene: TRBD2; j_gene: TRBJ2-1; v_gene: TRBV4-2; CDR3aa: CASSQVLPSGSAYNEQFF; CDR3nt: TGTGCCAGCAGCCAAGTTCTGCCTAGCGGGAGCGCTTACAATGAGCAGTTCTTC
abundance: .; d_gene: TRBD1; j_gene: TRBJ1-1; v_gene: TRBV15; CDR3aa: CATSRDRNRGGTEAFF; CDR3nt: TGTGCCACCAGCAGAGATCGGAACAGGGGAGGAACTGAAGCTTTCTTT
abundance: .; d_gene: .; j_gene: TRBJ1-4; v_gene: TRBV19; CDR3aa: CASSRGGSPESGEKLFF; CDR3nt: TGTGCCAGTAGTAGAGGAGGATCCCCTGAGTCCGGCGAAAAACTGTTTTTT
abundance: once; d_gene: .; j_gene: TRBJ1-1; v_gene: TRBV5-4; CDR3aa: CASSPGVGEMGTEAFF; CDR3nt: TGTGCCAGCAGCCCGGGGGTAGGGGAAATGGGGACTGAAGCTTTCTTT
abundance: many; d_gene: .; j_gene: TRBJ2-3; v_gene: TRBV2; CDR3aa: CASSRLLGTQYF; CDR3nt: TGTGCCAGCAGCCGCTTGCTTGGTACGCAGTATTTT
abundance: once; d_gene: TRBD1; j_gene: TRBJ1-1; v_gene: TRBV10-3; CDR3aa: CAIRDSGQGNTEAFF; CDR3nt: TGTGCCATCAGAGATTCCGGACAGGGTAACACTGAAGCTTTCTTT
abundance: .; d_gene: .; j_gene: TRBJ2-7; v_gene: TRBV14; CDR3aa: CASSQAGSHEQYF; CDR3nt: TGTGCCAGCAGCCAGGCCGGGAGCCACGAGCAGTACTTC
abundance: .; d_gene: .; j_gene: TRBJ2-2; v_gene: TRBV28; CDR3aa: CASRGGSSNTGELFF; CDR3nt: TGTGCCAGCAGGGGCGGGTCCTCGAACACCGGGGAGCTGTTTTTT
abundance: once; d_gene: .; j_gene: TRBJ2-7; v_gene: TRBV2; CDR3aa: CASRYSLGPSSYEQYF; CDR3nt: TGTGCCAGCAGGTACTCCCTGGGGCCGAGCTCCTACGAGCAGTACTTC
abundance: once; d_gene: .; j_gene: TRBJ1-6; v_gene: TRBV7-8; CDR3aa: CASSLDRVVSPLHF; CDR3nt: TGTGCCAGCAGCTTAGACCGGGTAGTCTCACCCCTCCACTTT
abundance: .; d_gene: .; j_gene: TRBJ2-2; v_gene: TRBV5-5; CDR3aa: CASSPTGFDTGELFF; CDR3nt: TGTGCCAGCAGCCCCACAGGGTTTGACACCGGGGAGCTGTTTTTT
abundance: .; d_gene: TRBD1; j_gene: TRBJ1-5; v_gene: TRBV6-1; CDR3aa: CASSPRGLSNQPQHF; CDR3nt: TGTGCCAGCAGTCCCAGGGGGCTGAGCAATCAGCCCCAGCATTTT
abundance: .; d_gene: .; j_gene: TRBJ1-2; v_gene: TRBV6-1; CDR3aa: CASRDTTATF; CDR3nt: TGTGCCAGCAGGGACACAACGGCTACCTTC
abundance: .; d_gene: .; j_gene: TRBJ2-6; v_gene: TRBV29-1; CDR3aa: CSVVSSGANVLTF; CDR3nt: TGCAGCGTTGTTTCCTCTGGGGCCAACGTCCTGACTTTC
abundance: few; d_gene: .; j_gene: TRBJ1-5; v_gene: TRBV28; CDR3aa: CASSKDTRPQHF; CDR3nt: TGTGCCAGCAGCAAGGACACACGGCCCCAGCATTTT
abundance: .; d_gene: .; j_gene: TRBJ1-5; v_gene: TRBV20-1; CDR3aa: CSARSQHF; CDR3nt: TGCAGTGCTAGGTCCCAGCATTTT
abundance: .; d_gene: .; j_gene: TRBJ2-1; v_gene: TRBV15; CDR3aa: CATSRDPRGWDNEQFF; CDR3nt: TGTGCCACCAGCAGAGATCCCAGGGGATGGGACAATGAGCAGTTCTTC
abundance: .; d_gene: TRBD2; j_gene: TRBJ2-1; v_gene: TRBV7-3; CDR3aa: CASSRRLADNEQFF; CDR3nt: TGTGCCAGCAGCCGAAGACTAGCGGACAATGAGCAGTTCTTC
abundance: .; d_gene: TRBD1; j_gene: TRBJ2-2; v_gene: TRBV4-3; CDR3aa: CASSQTGLAGELFF; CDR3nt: TGCGCCAGCAGCCAGACAGGGCTCGCCGGGGAGCTGTTTTTT
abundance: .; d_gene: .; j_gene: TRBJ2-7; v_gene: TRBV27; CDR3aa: CASSISRDQPSEQYF; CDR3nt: TGTGCCAGCAGTATAAGCCGGGACCAGCCCTCCGAGCAGTACTTC